The source of this T cell receptor (beta chain) is a study of cytomegalovirus exposure and HLA in healthy donors. About the research overall: Earlier, 150 million to 200 million T cells were analyzed, and fewer than 120 million unique TCR beta sequences were found among them.

Germline loops: CDR1 SGDLS, CDR2 YYNGEE. The CDR3 consists of 13 residues. Trimming cost V 3 bases and J 10 bases; bases outside gene matches: 4. The study ran its PCR with 60 Vbeta and 13 Jbeta primers. The authors' processing: A later analysis counted 65 million to 95 million unique TCR beta chains, 9.5 million to 12 million shared. The data were produced by immunoSEQ multiplex PCR, yet TCRdb's version contains in-frame clones alone and is incomplete. That table is the source of V, J and clone size, and D and trimming were worked out from the DNA. The table includes some 130,000 clones, 70% to 80% detected once.

The chain uses TRBV9 and TRBJ1-6; the match to TRBD1 covers 7 bases. The receptor was isolated from a female donor in good health and CMV-seropositive. The sequencing input was PBMCs. The CDR3 DNA reads as TGTGCCAGCAGCGGGGGACAGTGGTCACCCCTCCACTTT. Its translation: CASSGGQWSPLHF.